The 14 T cell receptor beta chains given below trace back to one sample, sequenced in a study of neoadjuvant nivolumab and ipilimumab in lung cancer (dated by TCRdb to the early 2020s). What this sample's time point label stands for: at surgical resection after neoadjuvant nivolumab +/- ipilimumab. To prepare the library, the immunoSEQ multiplex PCR assay was applied. Drawn from immuneACCESS, this table holds only the in-frame rearrangements with V and J called that TCRdb kept. Clones are partly lost; checked studies trace under half to an unresolved V gene and leave the rest unexplained. The sample table lists approximately 29,000 clones, over 75% of them with a count of one. The ten most abundant clones make up approximately 5% of the sample. This sample comprised peripheral blood, obtained after neoadjuvant nivolumab, alone or with ipilimumab, at or shortly before surgery. The receptor source for this set is an adult with non-small cell lung cancer.

A single count supports this clone. The genes are TRBV7-9 and TRBJ2-3; 9 bases line up with TRBD2. CDR1 and CDR2 (germline): SEHNR, FQNEAQ (reference sequence). V lost 5 bases to trimming and J lost 8 bases; unmatched junction nucleotides: 11. This CDR3 has 15 amino acids. The CDR3 reads CASSRRLAASGTQYF. In DNA form, the CDR3 reads TGTGCCAGCAGCCGCCGACTAGCGGCCTCGGGTACGCAGTATTTT.

This clone was found once. The CDR3 bases are TGTGCCAGCAGCTCACGGACAGGGTCTAGCAATCAGCCCCAGCATTTT. Protein sequence: CASSSRTGSSNQPQHF. The rearrangement uses TRBV7-7 and TRBJ1-5; 8 bases match TRBD1. Trimming removed 4 bases from V and 0 bases from J; junction bases left unmatched: 5. This CDR3 is 16 amino acids long. Per the germline V gene, CDR1 is SSHAT and CDR2 is FNYEAQ (reference sequence).

The V gene is TRBV5-1, the J gene TRBJ2-1, with 7 bases fitting TRBD1. CDR1 is SGHRS, CDR2 YFSETQ, per germline. Germline trimming cut 2 bases from V and 10 bases from J; bases unmatched to any gene: 9. This CDR3 has 14 residues. CDR3 sequence (DNA): TGCGCCAGCAGCTTCCTGACAGGGACGGGCGAGCAGTTCTTC. Translation gives CASSFLTGTGEQFF. Complete variable domain (other parts from reference TRBV5-1 and TRBJ2-1): KAGVTQTPRYLIKTRGQQVTLSCSPISGHRSVSWYQQTPGQGLQFLFEYFSETQRNKGNFPGRFSGRQFSNSRSEMNVSTLELGDSALYLCASSFLTGTGEQFFGPGTRLTVL.

The CDR3 DNA reads as TGCGCCAGCAGCCCGCGAGGGGCGCGGGCTAGCGGGGGTGTAGATACGCAGTATTTT. Translated, it gives CASSPRGARASGGVDTQYF. The rearrangement uses TRBV5-1 and TRBJ2-3, with 10 positions matching TRBD2. The junction had 19 bases not matched to a gene; V was cut back by 4 bases and J by 5 bases. The CDR3 loop spans 19 amino acids. Germline V gene lookup returns CDR1 SGHRS and CDR2 YFSETQ.

The chain uses TRBV20-1 and TRBJ2-1, with D unresolved. Germline-derived CDR1 and CDR2 are DFQATT and SNEGSKA (reference sequence). Trimming cost V 5 bases and J 10 bases, with 9 bases left between them. The CDR3 consists of 10 residues. CDR3 bases: TGCAGTGCTCCGGAGATGGAGCAGTTCTTC. Its translation is CSAPEMEQFF.

The chain recombines TRBV4-1 with TRBJ1-6, with D possibly TRBD1 on 5 matching bases. V gave up 0 bases and J gave up 10 bases, with 16 bases separating them. Germline V gene lookup returns CDR1 MGHRA and CDR2 YSYEKL. This CDR3 comprises 16 residues. The CDR3 region has the DNA TGCGCCAGCAGCCAAGATACGAACGTATGGGGCTCACCCCTCCACTTT. Translation gives CASSQDTNVWGSPLHF.

This clone appeared a single time. V is TRBV7-6 and J is TRBJ2-1; TRBD1 agrees at 7 bases. Trimming at V came to 2 bases and at J to 8 bases, leaving 9 bases not matched to a gene. The CDR3 length is 15 residues. The germline V gene encodes CDR1 SGHVS and CDR2 FNYEAQ. The CDR3 DNA reads as TGTGCCAGCAGCTTAACGGGACAGCATTGGGATGAGCAGTTCTTC. It yields the protein CASSLTGQHWDEQFF.

The chain joins TRBV18 to TRBJ1-2; possibly TRBD1 for D (6 bases). Trimming took 3 bases from V and 1 from J, leaving 12 bases between them. Germline CDR1 reads KGHSH; CDR2 reads LQKENI. The CDR3 totals 15 residues. The CDR3 DNA reads as TGTGCCAGCTCACCGGGGACATCAAATAACTATGGCTACACCTTC. Translating it yields CASSPGTSNNYGYTF.

V is TRBV20-1 and J is TRBJ1-5; tentatively, D is TRBD1 (5 bases). The CDR3 runs to 11 residues. The V gene lost 4 bases and the J gene lost 7 bases, with 8 bases spanning the gap. The V gene's germline CDR1 is DFQATT and CDR2 SNEGSKA (reference sequence). CDR3 bases: TGCAGTGCTATGAGGGGCCAGCCCCAGCATTTT. Its protein is CSAMRGQPQHF.

This clone has only a few counts. This chain links TRBV7-9 with TRBJ1-2; D is uncertain. V was clipped by 1 base and J by 4 bases, with 25 bases between them. Per the germline V gene, CDR1 is SEHNR and CDR2 is FQNEAQ (reference sequence). This CDR3 spans 19 amino acids. The CDR3 DNA follows: TGTGCCAGCAGCTTAGGGTCTCTTGGGTTAGCCATGCGGGGCTATGGCTACACCTTC. Amino acid sequence: CASSLGSLGLAMRGYGYTF.

This chain links TRBV11-2 with TRBJ2-5; 8 nucleotides align to TRBD1. The CDR3 covers 18 residues. Unmatched junction bases numbered 18, after V lost 5 bases and J lost 4 bases. Germline V gene lookup returns CDR1 SGHAT and CDR2 FQNNGV. The DNA of the CDR3 is TGTGCCAGCAGCCCGCGAAGTCGGAGAACAGGGGGGATAGAGACCCAGTACTTC. As protein: CASSPRSRRTGGIETQYF.

The chain employs TRBV5-1 and TRBJ1-6; possibly TRBD1 for D (5 bases). The CDR3 has 16 residues. V shed 0 bases and J shed 4 bases, with 11 bases lying between them. The germline CDR1 and CDR2 sequences are SGHRS and YFSETQ. CDR3: CASSLAGPQYNSPLHF. CDR3 in DNA: TGCGCCAGCAGCTTGGCAGGGCCCCAATATAATTCACCCCTCCACTTT.

The chain couples TRBV29-1 to TRBJ1-1, with TRBD1 matching over 9 bases. CDR1 is SQVTM, CDR2 ANQGSEA, per germline. J gave up 7 bases and V 4 bases, and 10 bases lay outside the gene matches. CDR3 size: 14 residues. This CDR3 reads CSVASGTGRGEAFF. Written as DNA, the CDR3 is TGCAGCGTTGCATCCGGGACAGGGAGGGGTGAAGCTTTCTTT.

The chain combines TRBV11-2 with TRBJ2-2; unclear D gene. CDR1 is SGHAT and CDR2 is FQNNGV in the germline V gene. Between the trimmed V and J ends, which lost 5 bases and 9 bases, there was a span of 10 bases. The CDR3 is 12 amino acids. This chain's CDR3 is CASSPLVRELFF. The CDR3 DNA follows: TGTGCCAGCAGCCCGTTGGTCCGGGAGCTGTTTTTT.